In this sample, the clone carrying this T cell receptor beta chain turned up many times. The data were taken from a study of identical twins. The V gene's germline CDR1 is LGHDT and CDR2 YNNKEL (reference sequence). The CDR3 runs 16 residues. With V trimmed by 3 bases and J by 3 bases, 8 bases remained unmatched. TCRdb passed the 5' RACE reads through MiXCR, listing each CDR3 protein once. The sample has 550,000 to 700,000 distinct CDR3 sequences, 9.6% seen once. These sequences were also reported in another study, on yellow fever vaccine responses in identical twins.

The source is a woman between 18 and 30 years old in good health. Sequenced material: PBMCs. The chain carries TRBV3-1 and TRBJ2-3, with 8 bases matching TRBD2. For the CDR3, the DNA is TGTGCCAGCAGCCAGAAGGACGGGGGGGAAACAGATACGCAGTATTTT. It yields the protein CASSQKDGGETDTQYF.